One TCR beta chain is described in this entry. Authors' data handling: The authors estimated nucleated cell counts from reference gene primer amplification. Sequenced by immunoSEQ multiplex PCR; TCRdb stores in-frame clones only, minus some. That table is the source of V, J and clone size, and D and trimming were worked out from the DNA. Here the sample spans over 130,000 clones, 65% to 90% being singletons. This entry comes from a study of blood T cell repertoires in COVID-19. Study in general: COVID-19 samples, acute and convalescent, were from the United States, Italy and Spain. The analysed material was cDNA or gDNA that came from T cells, B-cell-depleted T cells, or PBMCs.

The CDR3 has 14 amino acids. The V segment lost 5 bases and the J segment 4 bases; nucleotides outside the gene matches: 4. Germline V gene lookup returns CDR1 GTSNPN and CDR2 SVGIG (reference sequence). The rearrangement joins TRBV30 to TRBJ2-7; TRBD2 aligns across 14 bases. The sample consisted of peripheral blood. This clonotype was obtained from a man over 45 with acute or convalescent COVID-19. For the CDR3, the DNA is TGTGCCTGGGAAGGACTAGCGGGAGGATACGAGCAGTACTTC. Translated: CAWEGLAGGYEQYF.